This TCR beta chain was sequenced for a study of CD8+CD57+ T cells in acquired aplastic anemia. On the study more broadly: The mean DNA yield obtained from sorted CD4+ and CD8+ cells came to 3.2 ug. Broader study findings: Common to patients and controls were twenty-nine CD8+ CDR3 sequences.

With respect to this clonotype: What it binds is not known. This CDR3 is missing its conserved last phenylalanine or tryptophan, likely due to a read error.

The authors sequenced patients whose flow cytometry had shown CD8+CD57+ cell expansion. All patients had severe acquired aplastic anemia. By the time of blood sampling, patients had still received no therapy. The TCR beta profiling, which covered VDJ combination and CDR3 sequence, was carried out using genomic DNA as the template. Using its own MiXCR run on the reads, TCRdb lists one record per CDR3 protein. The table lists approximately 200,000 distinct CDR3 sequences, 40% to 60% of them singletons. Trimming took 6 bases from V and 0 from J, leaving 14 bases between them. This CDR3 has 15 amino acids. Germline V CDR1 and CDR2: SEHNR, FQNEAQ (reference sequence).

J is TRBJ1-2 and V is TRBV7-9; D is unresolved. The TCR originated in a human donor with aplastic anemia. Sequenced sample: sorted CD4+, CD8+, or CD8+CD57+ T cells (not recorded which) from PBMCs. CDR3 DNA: TGTGCCAGCAGTGGAGGCCGATCCCCTAACTATGGCTACACCCTC. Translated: CASSGGRSPNYGYTL.